This TCR beta chain was sequenced in a study of control samples from healthy donors and cancer patients. The CDR3 is 15 amino acids. CDR1 is SGHNT and CDR2 is YYREEE in the germline V gene (reference sequence). V was clipped by 4 bases and J by 8 bases, with 21 bases between them. Repertoires were generated with immunoSEQ multiplex PCR, while TCRdb's copy carries only in-frame clones and drops some. The clone table shows roughly 200,000 clones, with the ten largest holding approximately 2.2%. The chain couples TRBV5-4 to TRBJ1-2; a possible D gene is TRBD1 (5 bases). What was sequenced was blood. The TCR sequence derives from a woman aged 30 to 39 in good health. The CDR3: CASSLGTGTYAGYTF. For the CDR3, the DNA is TGTGCCAGCAGCCTAGGGACGGGGACTTATGCGGGCTACACCTTC.